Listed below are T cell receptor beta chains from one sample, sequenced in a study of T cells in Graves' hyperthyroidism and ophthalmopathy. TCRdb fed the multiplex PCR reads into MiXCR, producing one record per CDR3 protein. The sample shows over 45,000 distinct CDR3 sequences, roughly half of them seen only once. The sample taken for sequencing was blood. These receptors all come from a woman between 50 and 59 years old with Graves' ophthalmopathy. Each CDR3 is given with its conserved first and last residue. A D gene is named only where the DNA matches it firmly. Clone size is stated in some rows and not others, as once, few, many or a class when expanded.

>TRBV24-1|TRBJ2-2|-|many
TGTGCCACCGAGGGACCGGCGAACACCGGGGAGCTGTTTTTT
CATEGPANTGELFF
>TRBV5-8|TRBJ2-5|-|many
TGTGCCAGCAGCACGGGGTCCCCCGGGACCCCGGAGACCCAGTACTTC
CASSTGSPGTPETQYF
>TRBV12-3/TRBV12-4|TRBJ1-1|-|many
TGTGCCAGCAGCCTTACAGCTTACAGTGCGGCTTTCTTT
CASSLTAYSAAFF
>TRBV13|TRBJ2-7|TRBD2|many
TGTGCCAGCAGACCTAGCGGCTCCTACGAGCAGTACTTC
CASRPSGSYEQYF
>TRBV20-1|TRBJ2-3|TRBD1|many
TGCAGTGCTAGAGACGATAGACAGGGAGATACGCAGTATTTT
CSARDDRQGDTQYF
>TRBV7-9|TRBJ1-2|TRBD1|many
TGTGCCAGCAGCTTAGCGCACAGGGGTGACTATGGCTACACCTTC
CASSLAHRGDYGYTF
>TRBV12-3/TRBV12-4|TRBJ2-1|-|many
TGTGCCAGCAGTTCGCTGGGGGGCAATGAGCAGTTCTTC
CASSSLGGNEQFF
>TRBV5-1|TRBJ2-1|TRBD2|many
TGCGCCAGCAGCTTGTTGAATAGCGGGGGTTACGATGAGCAGTTCTTC
CASSLLNSGGYDEQFF
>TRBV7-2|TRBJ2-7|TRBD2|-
TGTGCCAGCAGTCGCACTAGCGGGAGGACCTACGAGCAGTACTTC
CASSRTSGRTYEQYF
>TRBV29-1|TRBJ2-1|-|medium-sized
TGCAGCGTTGTGGGCAGGCCCTACGATGAGCAGTTCTTC
CSVVGRPYDEQFF
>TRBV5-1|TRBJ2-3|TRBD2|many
TGCGCCAGCAGCGTTGTAGCGGGGGGACGTAATACGCAGTATTTT
CASSVVAGGRNTQYF